This T cell receptor (beta chain) is drawn from a study of blood T cell repertoires in COVID-19. Overall study context: Collection of acute and convalescent COVID-19 samples took place in the United States, Italy and Spain. T cells, B-cell-depleted T cells, or PBMCs supplied cDNA or gDNA.

Under the authors' procedure: Nucleated cell number was recorded as an estimate derived from reference gene primer amplification. Using immunoSEQ multiplex PCR, the repertoire was profiled, and TCRdb retains in-frame clones only, with some absent. The DNA gave D and trimming, while V, J and clone size come from that table. Seen here are around 270,000 clones, roughly 89% observed once, and the top ten hold about 0.8%. Germline V gives CDR1 MGHRA, CDR2 YSYEKL. Trimming pared 3 bases from V and 10 bases from J, leaving 13 bases between. This CDR3 comprises 13 residues. The TCR comes from a man aged 25 to 45 with acute or convalescent COVID-19. This chain joins TRBV4-1 and TRBJ1-5, with D unclear. Sequencing input: peripheral blood. CDR3: CASSHGLSQPQHF. CDR3 sequence (DNA): TGCGCCAGCAGCCACGGACTGAGTCAACCCCAGCATTTT.